Shown below are 20 T cell receptor beta chains from a single sample sequenced in a study of cytomegalovirus exposure and HLA in healthy donors. The PCR used 60 Vbeta and 13 Jbeta primers. TCRdb keeps only in-frame clones here, not all; method: immunoSEQ multiplex PCR. The sample consists of about 160,000 clones, around 74% of them appearing once. The sample comprised PBMCs. The source of these receptors is a man aged 50-60 years in good health and CMV-seropositive.

The rearrangement uses TRBV5-1 and TRBJ2-2; D is undetermined. Per germline, CDR1 SGHRS and CDR2 YFSETQ. The CDR3 totals 13 residues. V dropped 0 bases and J dropped 7 bases, with 7 bases sitting between them. The CDR3 spells CASSLDFLGELFF. CDR3 DNA sequence: TGCGCCAGCAGCTTGGACTTTCTCGGGGAGCTGTTTTTT.

The V gene is TRBV19, the J gene TRBJ2-1; TRBD2 might be the D (5 bases). This CDR3 has 15 amino acids. V gave up 8 bases and J gave up 0 bases, with 14 bases separating them. Germline V CDR1 and CDR2: LNHDA, SQIVND (reference sequence). The CDR3 region is CASAIEGNSYNEQFF. The CDR3 bases are TGTGCCAGTGCTATTGAGGGAAACTCCTACAATGAGCAGTTCTTC.

The chain is built from TRBV4-2 and TRBJ2-3, with D unresolved. CDR3 length: 13 amino acids. Germline V gene lookup returns CDR1 LGHNA and CDR2 YNFKEQ. Trimming left V 2 bases short and J 9 bases short, with 12 bases between. CDR3 in DNA: TGTGCCAGCAGCCAATACTTCGCAGGCACGCAGTATTTT. This gives the protein CASSQYFAGTQYF.

V and J are TRBV28 and TRBJ2-7; TRBD2 aligns across 7 bases. The germline CDR1 and CDR2 sequences are MDHEN and SYDVKM. The trim removed 5 bases at V and 3 bases at J, leaving 19 bases unmatched. CDR3 length: 18 residues. CDR3 loop: CASSPYPHSGGSLYEQYF. Here the CDR3 DNA reads TGTGCCAGCAGTCCCTACCCCCACAGCGGCGGGAGTCTCTACGAGCAGTACTTC.

The chain combines TRBV19 with TRBJ2-5; the D gene is possibly TRBD2 (5 bases). V was trimmed by 6 bases and J by 2 bases, leaving 13 bases between them. The CDR3 extends over 14 amino acids. The germline V gene encodes CDR1 LNHDA and CDR2 SQIVND (reference sequence). This CDR3 is CASRGSRGQETQYF. The CDR3 DNA reads as TGTGCCAGTAGGGGGAGTCGGGGACAAGAGACCCAGTACTTC.

CDR3 region: CSVARLAGAFYEQYF. The CDR3 region has the DNA TGCAGCGTCGCGCGACTAGCGGGGGCCTTTTACGAGCAGTACTTC. This chain connects TRBV29-1 to TRBJ2-7; 12 nucleotides agree with TRBD2. J gave up 4 bases and V 6 bases, and 10 bases lay outside the gene matches. This CDR3 has 15 residues. Germline CDR1 is SQVTM and CDR2 is ANQGSEA.

This clone is a singleton in its sample. The rearrangement uses TRBV9 and TRBJ2-3; D perhaps matches TRBD2 (6 bases). The CDR3 sequence is 15 residues long. V shed 5 bases and J shed 2 bases, with 15 bases lying between them. CDR1 and CDR2 from the germline V gene are SGDLS and YYNGEE. The CDR3 spells CASSRDGTYTDTQYF. The CDR3 region has the DNA TGTGCCAGCAGTCGTGATGGGACTTACACAGATACGCAGTATTTT. The variable domain in full, completed from reference TRBV9 and TRBJ2-3, reads DSGVTQTPKHLITATGQRVTLRCSPRSGDLSVYWYQQSLDQGLQFLIQYYNGEERAKGNILERFSAQQFPDLHSELNLSSLELGDSALYFCASSRDGTYTDTQYFGPGTRLTVL.

V gene TRBV7-2 combines with J gene TRBJ1-2, with 7 bases that match TRBD1. The germline CDR1 and CDR2 sequences are SGHTA and FQGNSA. Trimming took 5 bases from V and 2 from J; bases not matched to a gene: 5. The CDR3 runs 14 residues. Here the CDR3 reads CASSPRTGNYGYTF. Here the CDR3 DNA reads TGTGCCAGCAGCCCCCGGACAGGAAACTATGGCTACACCTTC. The entire variable domain, with the rest obtained from reference TRBV7-2 and TRBJ1-2, is as follows: GAGVSQSPSNKVTEKGKDVELRCDPISGHTALYWYRQSLGQGLEFLIYFQGNSAPDKSGLPSDRFSAERTGGSVSTLTIQRTQQEDSAVYLCASSPRTGNYGYTFGSGTRLTVV.

This clone came up a few times. The chain uses TRBV6-6 and TRBJ1-6; unclear D gene. Germline lookup yields CDR1 MNHNY and CDR2 SVGAGI (reference sequence). V was cut by 6 bases and J by 6 bases, with 12 bases left in between. The CDR3 is 14 residues long. DNA for the CDR3: TGTGCCAGCAGCCCCCTCGTCAGTAATTCACCCCTCCACTTT. Residues: CASSPLVSNSPLHF.

This clone was recorded once. J is TRBJ2-1 and V is TRBV5-1; TRBD1 agrees at 8 bases. From germline, CDR1 is SGHRS and CDR2 YFSETQ. The CDR3 is 16 residues long. Trimming removed 2 bases from V and 5 bases from J; junction bases left unmatched: 9. The DNA of the CDR3 is TGCGCCAGCAGCTTCAGGGGGCCGGTTAAGAACAATGAGCAGTTCTTC. Translated, it gives CASSFRGPVKNNEQFF.

CDR3 amino acids: CASSPGTATSTDTQYF. The CDR3 DNA reads TGCGCCAGCAGCCCAGGGACAGCAACTAGCACAGATACGCAGTATTTT. The chain combines TRBV5-1 with TRBJ2-3, with 7 nucleotides matching TRBD1. The germline V gene encodes CDR1 SGHRS and CDR2 YFSETQ. Trimming at V came to 4 bases and at J to 0 bases, leaving 8 bases not matched to a gene. This CDR3 has 16 residues. Using reference TRBV5-1 and TRBJ2-3 for the parts outside the CDR3, the full variable domain is KAGVTQTPRYLIKTRGQQVTLSCSPISGHRSVSWYQQTPGQGLQFLFEYFSETQRNKGNFPGRFSGRQFSNSRSEMNVSTLELGDSALYLCASSPGTATSTDTQYFGPGTRLTVL.

This chain links TRBV28 with TRBJ1-2; 10 bases line up with TRBD1. Germline loops: CDR1 MDHEN, CDR2 SYDVKM. V lost 3 bases, J lost 8 bases, and 9 bases stayed unmatched. CDR3 length: 15 amino acids. The CDR3 protein is CASSFGGTGAEGYTF. The CDR3 DNA sequence: TGTGCCAGCAGTTTCGGGGGGACAGGGGCGGAAGGCTACACCTTC.

V and J are TRBV7-9 and TRBJ2-5; weak D call: TRBD2 (6 bases). Germline V gene sequence: CDR1 SEHNR, CDR2 FQNEAQ (reference sequence). The CDR3 runs 16 residues. The V end was cut by 0 bases, the J end by 0 bases, with 11 bases between. The CDR3: CASSLALARYQETQYF. The CDR3 DNA reads as TGTGCCAGCAGCTTAGCCCTAGCGAGGTACCAAGAGACCCAGTACTTC.

V usage is TRBV18 and J usage is TRBJ2-2, with 11 positions matching TRBD2. J was trimmed by 2 bases and V by 8 bases; bases with no gene match: 4. CDR1 and CDR2 from the germline V gene are KGHSH and LQKENI. The length of the CDR3 is 15 residues. The CDR3: CASTLAGGNTGELFF. CDR3 DNA sequence: TGTGCCAGCACCCTAGCGGGAGGCAACACCGGGGAGCTGTTTTTT.

This clone appeared a few times. This chain links TRBV30 with TRBJ2-5, with 9 bases aligning to TRBD2. The J call is doubtful: the DNA matches TRBJ2-7 better. Germline loops: CDR1 GTSNPN, CDR2 SVGIG (reference sequence). The CDR3 runs 14 residues. As DNA, the CDR3 is TGTGCCTGTAATAGCGGGAGACCGTCCTACGAGCAGTACTTC. Translation: CACNSGRPSYEQYF.

This clone has only one observation. The gene calls are TRBV30 and TRBJ1-1, with D hard to call. Germline V CDR1 and CDR2: GTSNPN, SVGIG (reference sequence). The CDR3 length is 12 residues. The germline V and J ends were trimmed by 3 bases and 4 bases, with 9 bases remaining between them. CDR3 in DNA: TGTGCCTGGAGAACGGGGTTCACTGAAGCTTTCTTT. Translation: CAWRTGFTEAFF.

The CDR3 here is CAWSVPAGGEETQYF. For the CDR3, the DNA is TGTGCCTGGAGTGTGCCAGCGGGGGGGGAAGAGACCCAGTACTTC. The gene calls are TRBV30 and TRBJ2-5, with 10 bases matching TRBD2. This CDR3 region has 15 residues. Trimming took 0 bases from V and 3 from J; bases not matched to a gene: 4. Germline CDR1 is GTSNPN and CDR2 is SVGIG (reference sequence).

The V and J genes are TRBV4-1 and TRBJ2-1; perhaps TRBD2 as D (5 bases). This CDR3 has 15 residues. Per germline, CDR1 MGHRA and CDR2 YSYEKL. The ends were cut back, 4 bases at V and 1 base at J, with 11 bases in the middle. The CDR3 spells CASSPGILSYNEQFF. Here the CDR3 DNA reads TGCGCCAGCAGCCCCGGGATACTTTCCTACAATGAGCAGTTCTTC.

The gene calls are TRBV9 and TRBJ2-4; 8 bases fit TRBD1. Per the germline V gene, CDR1 is SGDLS and CDR2 is YYNGEE. V lost 4 bases to trimming and J lost 6 bases; unmatched junction nucleotides: 6. This CDR3 is built from 14 residues. CDR3 sequence (DNA): TGTGCCAGCAGCCCCGCAGGGGGCGTAAACATTCAGTACTTC. Encoded protein: CASSPAGGVNIQYF.

This clone was picked up one time. This sequence joins TRBV21-1 and TRBJ2-7; TRBD1, the table's D call, was not compared with the DNA. TRBV21-1 is an annotated pseudogene. This CDR3 contains 8 residues. The CDR3 is CASSRQGF. CDR3 in DNA: TGTGCCAGCAGCCGACAGGGTTTC.